This TCR beta chain appears in the sequencing data of a study of cytomegalovirus exposure and HLA in healthy donors. Study findings and constraints: Clonal expansion was found to be greater in HLA-associated TCR beta chains than in equally common others in a later analysis. In vitro confirmation showed three CMV-associated chains to be CMV antigen specific.

Worth noting for this clone: Its antigen is unknown.

A multiplex PCR was run with 60 Vbeta primers and 13 Jbeta primers. TCRdb's table, derived via immunoSEQ multiplex PCR, lists solely in-frame clones and lacks some. The table shows approximately 200,000 clones, with less than 85% occurring only once. The TCR originated in a girl aged 2 to 10 in good health and CMV-seronegative. Sequencing was done on a sample of PBMCs.

CDR3 in amino acids: CASSLPGQGNTGELFF. Written as DNA, the CDR3 is TGTGCCAGCAGCTTGCCAGGACAGGGAAACACCGGGGAGCTGTTTTTT. The chain couples TRBV5-4 to TRBJ2-2; 8 nucleotides agree with TRBD1. The J segment lost 2 bases and the V segment lost 1 base, leaving 4 bases of the junction unmatched. The CDR3 runs 16 residues. Germline V lookup: CDR1 SGHNT, CDR2 YYREEE (reference sequence).